These T cell receptor beta chains were read from a single sample in a study of shared clonotypes between healthy human individuals. Repertoires were generated with immunoSEQ multiplex PCR, while TCRdb's copy carries only in-frame clones and drops some. Of roughly 2,300,000 clones listed, just under 95% are singletons. Material: naive CD4+ T cells from PBMCs. The receptors here all came from a man aged 18 to 30 in good health. Some clones in this sample may be carry-over from other donors' samples. Both conserved end residues are part of each CDR3. D genes are given only for firm matches. Clone size is shown for a subset of rows, as once, few, many or a class of expanded clone.

CDR3: CASSLGGSETYEQYF
DNA: TGTGCCAGCAGCTTAGGGGGGTCAGAAACCTACGAGCAGTACTTC
length: 15
size: -
D: -
J: TRBJ2-7
V: TRBV7-6

CDR3: CASKASGRPGGETQYF
DNA: TGTGCCAGCAAGGCTAGCGGGAGACCCGGGGGAGAGACCCAGTACTTC
length: 16
size: -
D: TRBD2
J: TRBJ2-5
V: TRBV28

CDR3: CASSLGVTGGELFF
DNA: TGTGCCAGCAGCTTAGGGGTTACGGGCGGGGAGCTGTTTTTT
length: 14
size: -
D: -
J: TRBJ2-2
V: TRBV11-3

CDR3: CASSLIIGTSGTDTQYF
DNA: TGTGCCAGCAGCTTAATCATCGGGACTAGCGGTACAGATACGCAGTATTTT
length: 17
size: -
D: TRBD2
J: TRBJ2-3
V: TRBV11-1

CDR3: CASSLGIGITEAFF
DNA: TGCGCCAGCAGCTTGGGGATAGGGATCACTGAAGCTTTCTTT
length: 14
size: -
D: -
J: TRBJ1-1
V: TRBV5-1

CDR3: CSVDGYTF
DNA: TGCAGCGTTGACGGCTACACCTTC
length: 8
size: few
D: -
J: TRBJ1-2
V: TRBV29-1

CDR3: CASALAPSTDTQYF
DNA: TGTGCCAGCGCTCTAGCACCTAGCACAGATACGCAGTATTTT
length: 14
size: once
D: -
J: TRBJ2-3
V: TRBV19

CDR3: CASSPSGGFYIQYF
DNA: TGTGCCAGCAGTCCCTCAGGAGGCTTTTACATTCAGTACTTC
length: 14
size: -
D: -
J: TRBJ2-4
V: TRBV28

CDR3: CASSLSQSGANVLTF
DNA: TGTGCCAGCTCACTGAGTCAATCTGGGGCCAACGTCCTGACTTTC
length: 15
size: -
D: -
J: TRBJ2-6
V: TRBV18

CDR3: CASSVASGRIAQYF
DNA: TGTGCCAGCAGCGTGGCTAGCGGGAGAATTGCGCAGTATTTT
length: 14
size: -
D: TRBD2
J: TRBJ2-3
V: TRBV5-4

CDR3: CASSVAPTSTDTQYF
DNA: TGTGCCAGCAGCGTAGCACCCACTAGCACAGATACGCAGTATTTT
length: 15
size: -
D: -
J: TRBJ2-3
V: TRBV9

CDR3: CASSLGQTTDTQYF
DNA: TGTGCCAGCAGCCTTGGACAGACCACAGATACGCAGTATTTT
length: 14
size: -
D: -
J: TRBJ2-3
V: TRBV7-7

CDR3: CASSPPTDTQYF
DNA: TGCGCCAGCAGTCCGCCCACAGATACGCAGTATTTT
length: 12
size: -
D: -
J: TRBJ2-3
V: TRBV5-1

CDR3: CASSRTGGETQYF
DNA: TGCGCCAGCAGCCGTACCGGAGGGGAGACCCAGTACTTC
length: 13
size: -
D: -
J: TRBJ2-5
V: TRBV4-1

CDR3: CASSPVGGRAPPDTQYF
DNA: TGTGCCAGCAGCCCCGTCGGCGGGAGGGCCCCCCCAGATACGCAGTATTTT
length: 17
size: once
D: TRBD2
J: TRBJ2-3
V: TRBV7-2

CDR3: CASSFSPGRNYGYTF
DNA: TGTGCCAGCAGTTTCTCTCCGGGACGGAACTATGGCTACACCTTC
length: 15
size: -
D: -
J: TRBJ1-2
V: TRBV27